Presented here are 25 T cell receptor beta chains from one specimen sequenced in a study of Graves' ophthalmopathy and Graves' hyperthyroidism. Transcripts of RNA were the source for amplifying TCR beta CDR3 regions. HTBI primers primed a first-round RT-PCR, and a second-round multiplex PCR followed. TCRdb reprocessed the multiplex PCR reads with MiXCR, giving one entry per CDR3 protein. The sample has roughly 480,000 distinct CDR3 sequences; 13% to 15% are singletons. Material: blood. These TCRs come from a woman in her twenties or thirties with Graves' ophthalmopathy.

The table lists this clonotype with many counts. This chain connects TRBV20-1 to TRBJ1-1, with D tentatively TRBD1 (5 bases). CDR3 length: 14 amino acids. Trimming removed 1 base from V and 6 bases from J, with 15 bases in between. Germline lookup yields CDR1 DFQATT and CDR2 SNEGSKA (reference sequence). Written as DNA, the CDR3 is TGCAGTGCTAGAGCCCCAGGGTTTGACGCTGAAGCTTTCTTT. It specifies CSARAPGFDAEAFF.

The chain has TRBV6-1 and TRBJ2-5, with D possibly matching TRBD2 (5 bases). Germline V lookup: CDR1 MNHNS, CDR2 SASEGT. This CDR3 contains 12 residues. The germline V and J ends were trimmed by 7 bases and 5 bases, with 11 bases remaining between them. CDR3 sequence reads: CASIGPGETQYF. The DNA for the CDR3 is TGTGCCAGCATTGGCCCGGGGGAGACCCAGTACTTC.

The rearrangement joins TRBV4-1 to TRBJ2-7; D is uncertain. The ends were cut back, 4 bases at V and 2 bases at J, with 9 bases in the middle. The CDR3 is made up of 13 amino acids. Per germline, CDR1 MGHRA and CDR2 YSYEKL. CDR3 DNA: TGCGCCAGCAGCCCCTCCGCTCCCTACGAGCAGTACTTC. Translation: CASSPSAPYEQYF.

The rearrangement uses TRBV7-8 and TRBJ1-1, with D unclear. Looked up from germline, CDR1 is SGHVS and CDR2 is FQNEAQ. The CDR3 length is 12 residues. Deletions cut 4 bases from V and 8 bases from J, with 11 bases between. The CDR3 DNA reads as TGTGCCAGCAGCTCCCAGCAGGCCGAAGCTTTCTTT. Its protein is CASSSQQAEAFF.

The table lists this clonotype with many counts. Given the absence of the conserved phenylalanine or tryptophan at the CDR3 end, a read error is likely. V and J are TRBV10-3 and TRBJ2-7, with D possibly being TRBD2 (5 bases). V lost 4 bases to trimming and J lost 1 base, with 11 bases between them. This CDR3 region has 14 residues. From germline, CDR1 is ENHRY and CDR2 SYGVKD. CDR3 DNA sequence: TGTGCCATCAGTGGGGATTCGGGATCCTACGAGCAGTACCTC. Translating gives CAISGDSGSYEQYL.

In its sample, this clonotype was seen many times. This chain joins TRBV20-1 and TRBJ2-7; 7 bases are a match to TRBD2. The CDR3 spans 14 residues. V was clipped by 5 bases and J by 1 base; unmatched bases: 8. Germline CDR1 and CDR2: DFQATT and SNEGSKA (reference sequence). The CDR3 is CSALSGLVSYEQYF. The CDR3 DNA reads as TGCAGTGCTTTAAGCGGACTAGTTTCCTACGAGCAGTACTTC.

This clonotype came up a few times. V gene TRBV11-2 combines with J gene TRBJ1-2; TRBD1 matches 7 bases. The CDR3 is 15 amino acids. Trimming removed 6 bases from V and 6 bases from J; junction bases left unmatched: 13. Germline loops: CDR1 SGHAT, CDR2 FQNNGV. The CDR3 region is CASSSNRQGWNGYTF. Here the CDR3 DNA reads TGTGCCAGCAGTTCTAATCGACAGGGATGGAATGGCTACACCTTC.

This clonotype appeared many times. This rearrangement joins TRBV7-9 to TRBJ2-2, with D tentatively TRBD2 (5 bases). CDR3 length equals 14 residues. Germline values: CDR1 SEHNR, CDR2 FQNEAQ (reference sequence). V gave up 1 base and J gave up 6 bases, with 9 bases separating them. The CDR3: CASSLERRPGELFF. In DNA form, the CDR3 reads TGTGCCAGCAGCTTAGAGCGGAGACCCGGGGAGCTGTTTTTT.

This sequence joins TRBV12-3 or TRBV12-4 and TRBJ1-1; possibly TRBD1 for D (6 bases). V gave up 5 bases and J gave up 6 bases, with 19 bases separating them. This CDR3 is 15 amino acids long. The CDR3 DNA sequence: TGTGCCAGCAGTCCCCGACAGGTTTTAGGTCCTGAAGCTTTCTTT. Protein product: CASSPRQVLGPEAFF.

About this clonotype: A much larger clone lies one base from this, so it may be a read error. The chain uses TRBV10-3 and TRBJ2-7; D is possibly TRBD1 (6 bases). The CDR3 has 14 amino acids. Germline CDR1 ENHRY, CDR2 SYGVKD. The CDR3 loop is CSIRETGESYEQYF. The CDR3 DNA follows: TGTTCCATCAGGGAGACAGGAGAGTCCTACGAGCAGTACTTC.

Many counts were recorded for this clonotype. Written as DNA, the CDR3 is TGCAAAACCGAGGGGTGGTCCTACGAGCAGTACTTC. It is translated as CKTEGWSYEQYF. V and J are TRBV20-1 and TRBJ2-7; D might be TRBD1 or TRBD2, each matching 5 bases. The CDR3 consists of 12 residues. From germline, CDR1 is DFQATT and CDR2 SNEGSKA (reference sequence).

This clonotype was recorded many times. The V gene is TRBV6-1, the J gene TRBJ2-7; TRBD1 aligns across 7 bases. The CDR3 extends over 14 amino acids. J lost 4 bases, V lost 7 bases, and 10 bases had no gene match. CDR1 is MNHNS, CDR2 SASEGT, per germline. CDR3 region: CASTPQTGYYEQYF. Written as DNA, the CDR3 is TGTGCCAGCACCCCACAGACAGGGTATTACGAGCAGTACTTC.

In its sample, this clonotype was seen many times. The CDR3 region is CSVDRENYGYTF. The CDR3 DNA is TGCAGCGTTGATCGGGAAAACTATGGCTACACCTTC. This chain uses TRBV29-1 with TRBJ1-2, with D hard to call. CDR3 length: 12 amino acids. Trimming pared 3 bases from V and 2 bases from J, leaving 7 bases between. Germline V gives CDR1 SQVTM, CDR2 ANQGSEA.

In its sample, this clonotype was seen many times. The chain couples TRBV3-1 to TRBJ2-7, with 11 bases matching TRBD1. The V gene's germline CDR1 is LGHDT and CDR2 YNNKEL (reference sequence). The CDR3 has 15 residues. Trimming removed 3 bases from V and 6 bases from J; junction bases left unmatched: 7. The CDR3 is CASSHGTGGLSEQYF. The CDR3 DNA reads TGTGCCAGCAGCCACGGGACAGGGGGACTAAGCGAGCAGTACTTC.

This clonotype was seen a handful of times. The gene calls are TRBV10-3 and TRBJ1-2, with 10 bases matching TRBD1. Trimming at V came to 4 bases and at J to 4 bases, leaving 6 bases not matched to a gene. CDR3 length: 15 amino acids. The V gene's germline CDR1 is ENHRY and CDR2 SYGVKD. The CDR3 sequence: CAISGQGAYGYGYTF. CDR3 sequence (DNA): TGTGCCATCAGTGGACAGGGGGCGTACGGCTATGGCTACACCTTC.

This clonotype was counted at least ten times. Here the CDR3 DNA reads TGTGCCAGCAGCTTGGCCGGGACTAGCCAGGAGACCCAGTACTTC. Its protein product is CASSLAGTSQETQYF. The rearrangement links TRBV28 to TRBJ2-5; 9 nucleotides align to TRBD2. The germline V gene encodes CDR1 MDHEN and CDR2 SYDVKM. V gave up 6 bases and J gave up 5 bases; unmatched junction bases: 10. The CDR3 totals 15 residues.

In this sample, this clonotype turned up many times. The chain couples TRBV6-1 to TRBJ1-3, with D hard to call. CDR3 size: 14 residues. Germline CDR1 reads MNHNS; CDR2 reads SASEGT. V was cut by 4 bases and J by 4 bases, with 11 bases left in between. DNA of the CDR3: TGTGCCAGCAGTGGACTCATCGCGGGAAACACCATATATTTT. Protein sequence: CASSGLIAGNTIYF.

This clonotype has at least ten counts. CDR3 coding DNA: TGTGCCAGCAGTAGGAGGGGGCCAGCCAAAAACATTCAGTACTTC. It specifies CASSRRGPAKNIQYF. V is TRBV6-1 and J is TRBJ2-4; TRBD1 is a possible D gene (7 bases). The CDR3 totals 15 residues. The germline V gene encodes CDR1 MNHNS and CDR2 SASEGT. The V gene lost 5 bases and the J gene lost 0 bases, with 11 bases spanning the gap.

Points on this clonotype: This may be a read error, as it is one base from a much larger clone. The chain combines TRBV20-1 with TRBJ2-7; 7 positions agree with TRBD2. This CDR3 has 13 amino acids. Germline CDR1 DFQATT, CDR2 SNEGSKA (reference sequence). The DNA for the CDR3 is TGCAGTTGGGGGTTGGGGGGGAACTACGAGCAGTGCTTC. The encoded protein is CSWGLGGNYEQCF.

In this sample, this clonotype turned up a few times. CDR3 region: CASRADTSGIDTQYF. CDR3 coding DNA: TGTGCCAGCAGGGCTGATACATCAGGGATAGATACGCAGTATTTT. This rearrangement joins TRBV28 to TRBJ2-3, with TRBD1 as a possible D gene (5 bases). Trimming removed 6 bases from V and 5 bases from J, with 18 bases in between. The length of the CDR3 is 15 residues. The germline gives CDR1 MDHEN, CDR2 SYDVKM.

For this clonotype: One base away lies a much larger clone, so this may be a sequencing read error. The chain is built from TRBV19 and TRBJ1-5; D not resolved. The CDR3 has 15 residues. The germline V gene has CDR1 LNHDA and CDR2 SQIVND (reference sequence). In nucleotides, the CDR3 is TGTGCCAGTAGTATAGTGCCGGGAAGCAATCAGCCCCAGCAGTTT. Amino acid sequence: CASSIVPGSNQPQQF. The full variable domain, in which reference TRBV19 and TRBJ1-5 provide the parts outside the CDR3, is DGGITQSPKYLFRKEGQNVTLSCEQNLNHDAMYWYRQDPGQGLRLIYYSQIVNDFQKGDIAEGYSVSREKKESFPLTVTSAQKNPTAFYLCASSIVPGSNQPQQFGDGTRLSIL.

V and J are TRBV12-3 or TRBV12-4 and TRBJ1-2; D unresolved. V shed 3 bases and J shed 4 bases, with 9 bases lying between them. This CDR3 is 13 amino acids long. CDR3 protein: CASSLAQSYGYTF. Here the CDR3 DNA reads TGTGCCAGCAGTTTGGCTCAGTCCTATGGCTACACCTTC.

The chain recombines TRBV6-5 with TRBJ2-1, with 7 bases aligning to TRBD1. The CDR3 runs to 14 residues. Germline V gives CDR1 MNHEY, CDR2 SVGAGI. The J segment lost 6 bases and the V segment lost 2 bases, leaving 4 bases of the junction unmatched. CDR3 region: CASSYEGAGNEQFF. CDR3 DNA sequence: TGTGCCAGCAGTTACGAGGGGGCGGGCAATGAGCAGTTCTTC.

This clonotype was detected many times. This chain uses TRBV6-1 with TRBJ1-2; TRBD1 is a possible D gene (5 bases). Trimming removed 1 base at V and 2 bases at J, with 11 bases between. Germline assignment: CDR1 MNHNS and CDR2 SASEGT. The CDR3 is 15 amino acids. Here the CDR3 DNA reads TGTGCCAGCAGTGAAGGGAGGGGAAGAAACTATGGCTACACCTTC. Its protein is CASSEGRGRNYGYTF.

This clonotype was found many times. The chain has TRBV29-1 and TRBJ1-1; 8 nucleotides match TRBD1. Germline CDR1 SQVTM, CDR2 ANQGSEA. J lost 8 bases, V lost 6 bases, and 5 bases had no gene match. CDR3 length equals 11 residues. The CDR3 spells CSVQGAWEAFF. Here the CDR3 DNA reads TGCAGCGTGCAGGGGGCTTGGGAAGCTTTCTTT.